Listed here are 15 T cell receptor beta chains from one sample, sequenced in a study of T-cell reconstitution after alpha-beta-depleted transplantation in children. Unique molecular identifiers were used in preparing the TCRbeta library. TCRdb redid the calling of the PCR reads with MiXCR, one entry per CDR3 protein. The repertoire has a few hundred thousand distinct CDR3 sequences, roughly an eighth of them found once; the top ten carry around 6.1%. Here the sequenced sample was PBMCs from the stem cell graft donor, taken from the stem cell graft. These receptors were collected from a human donor who donated a stem cell graft to a child with combined immunodeficiency.

This chain joins TRBV29-1 and TRBJ2-7, with 8 bases matching TRBD1. V trimming: 6 bases; J trimming: 3 bases; junction bases outside the gene matches: 10. The CDR3 extends over 14 amino acids. Germline loops: CDR1 SQVTM, CDR2 ANQGSEA. The CDR3 reads CSVSPTGEDYEQYF. CDR3 nucleotide sequence: TGCAGCGTCAGTCCGACAGGGGAAGACTACGAGCAGTACTTC.

This clonotype was seen more than once but under ten times. The rearrangement links TRBV12-3 or TRBV12-4 to TRBJ2-7, with TRBD2 matching 7 bases. The CDR3 loop spans 17 amino acids. The V segment lost 2 bases and the J segment 0 bases; nucleotides outside the gene matches: 10. The CDR3 protein is CASSLRTSGTDSYEQYF. The CDR3 DNA reads as TGTGCCAGCAGTTTAAGGACGAGCGGGACTGACTCCTACGAGCAGTACTTC.

The chain combines TRBV6-1 with TRBJ1-5; 7 bases agree with TRBD1. The CDR3 consists of 14 residues. CDR1 MNHNS and CDR2 SASEGT come from the germline V gene. Losses at the gene ends were 4 bases for V and 3 bases for J; bases not matched to a gene: 3. CDR3: CASSGQGNNQPQHF. In nucleotides, the CDR3 is TGTGCCAGCAGTGGACAGGGTAACAATCAGCCCCAGCATTTT.

This chain links TRBV6-2 or TRBV6-3 with TRBJ1-2, with D tentatively TRBD1 (5 bases). Germline values: CDR1 MNHEY, CDR2 SVGEGT. V was cut by 2 bases and J by 2 bases, with 15 bases left in between. The CDR3 has 16 amino acids. The CDR3 nucleotides are TGTGCCAGCAGTTACGTGCCCCAGGGAGAGAACTATGGCTACACCTTC. Its translation: CASSYVPQGENYGYTF.

In its sample, this clonotype was seen many times. The chain is built from TRBV11-2 and TRBJ1-1; the match to TRBD1 covers 7 bases. This CDR3 region has 14 residues. Trimming at V came to 5 bases and at J to 4 bases, leaving 7 bases not matched to a gene. The germline V gene has CDR1 SGHAT and CDR2 FQNNGV. The CDR3, as DNA: TGTGCCAGCAGCCCTTGGACAGGAGCCACTGAAGCTTTCTTT. It codes for CASSPWTGATEAFF.

In this sample, this clonotype turned up many times. This rearrangement joins TRBV12-3 or TRBV12-4 to TRBJ2-2; the match to TRBD1 covers 7 bases. V shed 6 bases and J 4 bases; nucleotides not matched to a gene: 11. The CDR3 extends over 16 amino acids. CDR3 DNA sequence: TGTGCCAGCAGCTCCCGGACAGGACTTCTCACCGGGGAGCTGTTTTTT. This gives the protein CASSSRTGLLTGELFF.

This clonotype has a handful of counts. This chain links TRBV20-1 with TRBJ2-5; D could derive from TRBD1 or TRBD2 (5 bases each). With 4 bases removed from V and 3 bases from J, the gap between germline ends came to 12 bases. The CDR3 has 13 residues. Germline V gives CDR1 DFQATT, CDR2 SNEGSKA (reference sequence). As DNA, the CDR3 is TGCAGTGCTACCAACCGGGGCAAAGAGACCCAGTACTTC. Translating gives CSATNRGKETQYF.

This clonotype showed up many times. The V gene is TRBV9, the J gene TRBJ2-7; D unresolved. The CDR3 is 14 residues long. Germline lookup yields CDR1 SGDLS and CDR2 YYNGEE. Trimming left V 0 bases short and J 2 bases short, with 9 bases between. CDR3 DNA: TGTGCCAGCAGCGTAGAGGGCGGAGCCTACGAGCAGTACTTC. Translating gives CASSVEGGAYEQYF.

This clonotype was counted between two and nine times. The rearrangement joins TRBV12-3 or TRBV12-4 to TRBJ1-2; no clear D gene. Trimming cost V 7 bases and J 4 bases, with 16 bases left between them. The CDR3 is 14 amino acids. The CDR3 is CASTLTPTAYGYTF. In nucleotides, the CDR3 is TGTGCCAGCACCCTGACCCCCACGGCCTATGGCTACACCTTC.

A few counts support this clonotype. The J gene is TRBJ1-2, the V gene TRBV14, with D hard to call. V lost 5 bases, J lost 4 bases, and 14 bases lay in between. The CDR3 totals 14 residues. Germline-derived CDR1 and CDR2 are SGHDN and FVKESK. The CDR3 DNA reads as TGTGCCAGCAGCGATGGCGCAGCTCCCTATGGCTACACCTTC. Residues: CASSDGAAPYGYTF.

This clonotype came up many times. The CDR3 reads CSAETGVAKNIQYF. In DNA form, the CDR3 reads TGCAGTGCCGAAACGGGGGTAGCCAAAAACATTCAGTACTTC. The chain is built from TRBV20-1 and TRBJ2-4; TRBD2 is a possible D gene (6 bases). V was cut by 6 bases and J by 0 bases, with 12 bases left in between. Germline V CDR1 and CDR2: DFQATT, SNEGSKA (reference sequence). This CDR3 comprises 14 residues.

The V and J genes are TRBV4-3 and TRBJ2-3; 12 bases match TRBD2. The CDR3 loop spans 15 amino acids. CDR1 is LGHNA, CDR2 YSLEER, per germline. Trimming took 4 bases from V and 6 from J; bases not matched to a gene: 5. The CDR3 is CASSRTSGARDTQYF. As DNA, the CDR3 is TGCGCCAGCAGCCGGACTAGCGGGGCCCGGGATACGCAGTATTTT.

The J gene is TRBJ2-3, the V gene TRBV5-1; the match to TRBD2 covers 8 bases. Germline V CDR1 and CDR2: SGHRS, YFSETQ. The J segment lost 4 bases and the V segment lost 0 bases, leaving 10 bases of the junction unmatched. The CDR3 consists of 17 residues. Here the CDR3 reads CASSLEGSGELADTQYF. CDR3 DNA: TGCGCCAGCAGCTTGGAAGGTAGCGGGGAGCTGGCAGATACGCAGTATTTT.

This clonotype has a count of ten or more. V usage is TRBV24-1 and J usage is TRBJ2-3; 9 nucleotides line up with TRBD2. The CDR3 contains 18 residues. V dropped 1 base and J dropped 1; count of bases not matched to a gene: 8. Germline V gene sequence: CDR1 KGHDR, CDR2 SFDVKD. In DNA form, the CDR3 reads TGTGCCACCAGTGATTTTCGACTAGCGGCCGCCGGCACAGATACGCAGTATTTT. This encodes CATSDFRLAAAGTDTQYF.

In this sample, this clonotype turned up many times. The CDR3 loop is CASSFTDTGELFF. In DNA, the CDR3 is TGTGCCAGCAGTTTTACCGACACCGGGGAGCTGTTTTTT. The chain couples TRBV27 to TRBJ2-2; D is unclear. Germline V lookup: CDR1 MNHEY, CDR2 SMNVEV (reference sequence). There are 13 residues in the CDR3. Between the trimmed V and J ends, which lost 3 bases and 3 bases, there was a span of 5 bases.